This TCR beta chain was found in a study of shared clonotypes between healthy human individuals. The data were produced by immunoSEQ multiplex PCR, yet TCRdb's version contains in-frame clones alone and is incomplete. The sample carries approximately 600,000 clones, approximately 95% recorded once. Terminally differentiated effector memory CD45RA+ cells were excluded from the naive CD8 cells, which were CD45RO-negative and positively selected for CCR7. Germline V gene lookup returns CDR1 LNHDA and CDR2 SQIVND (reference sequence). This CDR3 region has 12 residues. Source material: naive CD8+ T cells sorted from blood. The chain combines TRBV19 with TRBJ2-4; 8 positions agree with TRBD2. This TCR was recovered from a woman aged 30 to 39 in good health. The CDR3 spells CATNGGDHIQYF. DNA for the CDR3: TGTGCGACGAACGGGGGGGATCACATTCAGTACTTC.